The following is a T cell receptor (beta chain) sequence with its context. Deletions cut 3 bases from V and 7 bases from J, with 14 bases between. This CDR3 spans 13 amino acids. Looked up from germline, CDR1 is SGDLS and CDR2 is YYNGEE. Via MiXCR, TCRdb re-called the RACE reads, giving one row per CDR3 protein. This table has 95,000 to 150,000 distinct CDR3 sequences, approximately 15% appearing once. Indicated time point: patch test 1, 2 weeks after DPC sensitization. Noted treatment: therapeutic diphenylcyclopropenone sensitization with weekly scalp DPC. The sample is drawn from a study of human T cells and chemical hapten exposure. Background on the study: Patch tests put 0.01% DPC on the upper back, read at 6 days.

The sequences come from whole blood, collected in connection with sensitization to the hapten diphenylcyclopropenone (DPC). V usage is TRBV9 and J usage is TRBJ2-7; D possibly corresponds to TRBD1 (5 bases). The clonotype comes from a man younger than 35 with alopecia areata. Some clones in this sample may be carry-over from other donors' samples. CDR3 sequence: CASSGRQFAEQYF. The CDR3 DNA reads as TGTGCCAGCAGCGGGAGACAGTTCGCGGAGCAGTACTTC.